This T cell receptor beta chain was sequenced during a study of T cells in Graves' hyperthyroidism and ophthalmopathy. The study, taken as a whole, reports: Within blood appeared most thyroid clonotypes that had expanded above 0.001.

Note on this clonotype: What it binds is not known.

Trimming removed 3 bases at V and 4 bases at J, with 15 bases between. CDR1 is DFQATT, CDR2 SNEGSKA, per germline (reference sequence). The CDR3 covers 15 residues. The CDR3 regions of TCR beta were amplified from RNA transcripts. An initial round of RT-PCR targeting the TCR CDR3 relied on the HTBI primer set. TCRdb reprocessed the multiplex PCR reads via MiXCR and lists one record per CDR3 protein. The table records 300,000 to 400,000 distinct CDR3 sequences, 18% of them present only once. Across 18 months, stable Graves' hyperthyroidism was marked by no progression to ophthalmopathy. Hyperthyroidism in the patients, aged 18 to 65, was newly diagnosed and under 2 months in duration. PBMCs were collected from a 10 ml volume of fresh peripheral blood.

The source material was blood. The rearrangement links TRBV20-1 to TRBJ2-2; D might be TRBD2 (6 bases). This TCR was sampled from a woman aged 50 to 60 with Graves' hyperthyroidism. CDR3 coding DNA: TGCAGTGCTAGTGGGGGGATTGCGGGCACCGGGGAGCTGTTTTTT. This translates into CSASGGIAGTGELFF.